This record looks at one TCR beta chain sequence and its context. Antigen: not known. Profiling relied on immunoSEQ multiplex PCR, and the TCRdb table lists in-frame clones only, not all of them. The sample holds more than 8,500 clones; roughly 57% are singletons and the top ten take over 15%. The sample is drawn from a study of cytotoxic CD8 clonotypes in ibrutinib-treated CLL. Study-wide context: Mean yields were around 260,000 productive templates and 80,000 to 95,000 productive rearrangements per sample.

Findings and limits, study-wide: Public clonotypes showed up rarely, and on treatment they shrank or held steady. Against age-matched healthy donors, baseline clonality ran higher and tracked circulating CD8+ T-cell counts.

The CDR3 length is 14 residues. The germline V gene encodes CDR1 SEHNR and CDR2 FQNEAQ (reference sequence). J was trimmed by 7 bases and V by 5 bases; bases with no gene match: 8. TCR beta libraries used about 2 micrograms of DNA from cryopreserved PBMCs. V gene TRBV7-9 combines with J gene TRBJ1-5, with 7 bases identical to TRBD1. This TCR came from a human donor with chronic lymphocytic leukemia. The specimen was PBMCs, collected before ibrutinib treatment. The CDR3: CASSASTGSQPQHF. DNA of the CDR3: TGTGCCAGCAGCGCCTCGACAGGGTCCCAGCCCCAGCATTTT.